This T cell receptor beta chain stems from a study of memory B cells and T cells in multiple sclerosis. Germline V lookup: CDR1 SEHNR, CDR2 FQNEAQ (reference sequence). V shed 2 bases and J shed 8 bases, with 12 bases lying between them. This CDR3 is 14 amino acids long. CFSE-dim autoproliferating and CFSE-high non-proliferating T cells from unstimulated culture were sequenced separately. Cultures began with some 49 million CFSE-labeled PBMCs, unstimulated for roughly seven days, with replicate wells pooled. CFSE at 0.45 to 0.65 uM labeled the PBMCs, which were then cultured unstimulated. Study outcomes and limitations: Normalization was needed because clone-set size differences affected shared clonotype counts.

As for this clone: Its target is not known.

Sequenced by immunoSEQ multiplex PCR; TCRdb stores in-frame clones only, minus some. The top ten clones hold roughly 1% of a sample with 46,000 or so clones, about four fifths of them seen once. This chain links TRBV7-9 with TRBJ1-4, with TRBD1 as a possible D gene (6 bases). This TCR derives from a human donor with multiple sclerosis. Sequencing input: PBMCs from blood kept in culture. Here the CDR3 reads CASSLSTGGEKLFF. CDR3 DNA sequence: TGTGCCAGCAGCTTATCGACAGGAGGGGAAAAACTGTTTTTT.